This T cell receptor beta chain was observed in a study of cytomegalovirus exposure and HLA in healthy donors. Looking at the study overall: Approximately 180 million T cells yielded approximately 100 million unique TCR beta sequences, as an earlier analysis found.

Germline-derived CDR1 and CDR2 are MNHNS and SASEGT. This CDR3 spans 15 amino acids. J was trimmed by 4 bases and V by 3 bases; bases with no gene match: 5. Both 60 Vbeta primers and 13 Jbeta primers went into the PCR. Clones were sequenced by immunoSEQ multiplex PCR, and TCRdb holds only the in-frame ones, with some missing. The sample shows 200,000 or so clones, roughly 80% of them seen only once. On this clone: Its target is unknown.

Study findings and constraints: Across donors, presence/absence analyses took sequencing depth to be roughly uniform. The authors later found HLA-associated TCR beta chains more clonally expanded than equally common others. TCR beta chains numbering approximately 150 were designated cytomegalovirus-associated.

The sequence derives from a man younger than 45 in good health and CMV-seronegative. This chain links TRBV6-1 with TRBJ2-2, with 7 bases matching TRBD1. Specimen: PBMCs. For the CDR3, the DNA is TGTGCCAGCAGTGAGGCGAGGGGGCGCACCGGGGAGCTGTTTTTT. Translation gives CASSEARGRTGELFF.